This TCR beta chain was identified during a study of OX40 agonist ivuxolimab in advanced cancers. Study at large: Ivuxolimab, which patients received intravenously every 2 weeks, was dosed at 0.01 to 10 mg/kg. Averaging roughly 60 years in age, with a range of roughly 23 to 80, the cohort was 65% to 85% male.

Blood draws occurred at baseline, cycle 4 day 1, and cycle 7 day 1. Deletions cut 4 bases from V and 5 bases from J, with 17 bases between. CDR1 and CDR2 (germline): MGHRA, YSYEKL. There are 15 residues in the CDR3. Generated by immunoSEQ multiplex PCR, the TCRdb table keeps only in-frame clones and is missing some. The sample contains around 63,000 clones, roughly nine tenths of which appear only once. The material was CD4+ or CD8+ T cells sorted from blood, obtained in a trial of the OX40 agonist ivuxolimab. The sequence was obtained from an adult with an advanced solid tumor such as melanoma, head and neck, liver or kidney cancer. V usage is TRBV4-1 and J usage is TRBJ1-1; D is perhaps TRBD1 (6 bases). The CDR3 loop reads CASSPPLHRETEAFF. Here the CDR3 DNA reads TGCGCCAGCAGCCCTCCCCTTCACAGGGAGACTGAAGCTTTCTTT.